The clone carrying this T cell receptor (beta chain) was picked up a small number of times. Its specificity is unknown. This sample is part of a study of response to subunit inactivated influenza vaccine. Each CDR3 protein is one row after TCRdb ran MiXCR on the RT-PCR reads. The sample yields around 470,000 distinct CDR3 sequences, less than 7.5% seen once. CDR1 MNHNS and CDR2 SASEGT come from the germline V gene. The CDR3 is 15 amino acids. V shed 8 bases and J shed 0 bases, with 17 bases lying between them. Study-level points and caveats: The study's authors posited that every seasonal influenza vaccination enlists few new T cells.

This receptor was identified in a man aged 50-75 years who received an inactivated influenza vaccine. Sequenced material: PBMCs from blood, taken less than 30 months after vaccination. V and J are TRBV6-1 and TRBJ2-7, with D hard to call. The CDR3 spells CASESYEMGSYEQYF. CDR3 nucleotides: TGTGCCAGCGAATCGTACGAGATGGGCTCCTACGAGCAGTACTTC.